The T cell receptor beta chain under discussion was sequenced for a study of shared clonotypes between healthy human individuals. In the original processing: From ImmunoSEQ came sequences covering only the junction and carrying no quality scores, so filtering differed. TCRdb's copy holds only in-frame clones and misses some; the assay was immunoSEQ multiplex PCR. Clone size and V and J calls were adopted from that table, with D and trimming inferred from the DNA. This sample has a few hundred thousand clones, with around three quarters found just once. There were only Caucasian adults among the donors, and all lived in Nashville, Tennessee. This TCR derives from a woman aged 40 to 49 in good health. Some clones in this sample may be carry-over from other donors' samples. The source material was PBMCs.

CDR3 DNA: TGTGCCAGCAGCCGAGGGACAGCTTCCTACGAGCAGTACTTC. This encodes CASSRGTASYEQYF. The chain carries TRBV6-5 and TRBJ2-7, with TRBD1 matching over 7 bases. The CDR3 contains 14 residues. V shed 6 bases and J 1 base; nucleotides not matched to a gene: 6. Germline CDR1 reads MNHEY; CDR2 reads SVGAGI.